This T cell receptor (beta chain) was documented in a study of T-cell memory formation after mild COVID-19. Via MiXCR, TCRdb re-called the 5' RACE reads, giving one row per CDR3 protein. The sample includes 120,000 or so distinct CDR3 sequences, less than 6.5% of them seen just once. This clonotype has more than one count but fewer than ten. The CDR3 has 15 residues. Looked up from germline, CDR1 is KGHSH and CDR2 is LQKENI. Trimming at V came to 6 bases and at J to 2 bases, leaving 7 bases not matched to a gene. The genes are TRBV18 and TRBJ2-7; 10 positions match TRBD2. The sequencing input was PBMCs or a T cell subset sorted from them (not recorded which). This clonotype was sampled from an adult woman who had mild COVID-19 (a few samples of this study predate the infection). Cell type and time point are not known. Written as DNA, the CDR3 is TGTGCCAGCTCGCACGGACTAGCGGATACCTACGAGCAGTACTTC. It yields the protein CASSHGLADTYEQYF.